The following is a T cell receptor (beta chain) sequence with its context. The data stem from a study of cytomegalovirus exposure and HLA in healthy donors. Primers included in the PCR were 60 Vbeta and 13 Jbeta primers. The data were produced by immunoSEQ multiplex PCR, yet TCRdb's version contains in-frame clones alone and is incomplete. The data contain 150,000 to 190,000 clones, around 75% of them seen just once; the ten biggest clones take up roughly 1.4%. The CDR3 extends over 14 amino acids. Germline V CDR1 and CDR2: SEHNR, FQNEAQ (reference sequence). V gave up 4 bases and J gave up 7 bases; unmatched junction bases: 6.

The chain uses TRBV7-9 and TRBJ2-2; 7 bases match TRBD1. Specimen: PBMCs. This clonotype was sampled from a man aged 18 to 29 in good health and CMV-seronegative. The CDR3 region has the DNA TGTGCCAGCAGCTCTCCCGACAGGGTCGGGGAGCTGTTTTTT. Its translation is CASSSPDRVGELFF.